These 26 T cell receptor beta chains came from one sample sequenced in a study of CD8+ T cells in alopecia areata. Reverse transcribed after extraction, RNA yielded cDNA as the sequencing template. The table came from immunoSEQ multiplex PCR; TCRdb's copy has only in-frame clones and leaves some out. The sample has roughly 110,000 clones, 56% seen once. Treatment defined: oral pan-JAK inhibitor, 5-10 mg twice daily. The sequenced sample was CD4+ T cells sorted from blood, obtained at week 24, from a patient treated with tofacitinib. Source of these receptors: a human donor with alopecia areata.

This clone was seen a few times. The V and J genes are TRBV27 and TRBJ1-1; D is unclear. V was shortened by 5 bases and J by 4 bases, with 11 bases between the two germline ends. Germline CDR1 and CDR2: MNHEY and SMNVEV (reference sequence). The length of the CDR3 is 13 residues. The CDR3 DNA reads TGTGCCAGCAGTATCTGGGTGGGCACTGAAGCTTTCTTT. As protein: CASSIWVGTEAFF.

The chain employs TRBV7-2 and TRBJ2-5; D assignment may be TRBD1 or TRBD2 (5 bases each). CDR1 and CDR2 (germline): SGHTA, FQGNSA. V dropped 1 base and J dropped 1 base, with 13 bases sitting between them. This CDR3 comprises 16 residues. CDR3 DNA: TGTGCCAGCAGCTTAGTTAGAGGGACCGCCCAAGAGACCCAGTACTTC. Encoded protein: CASSLVRGTAQETQYF.

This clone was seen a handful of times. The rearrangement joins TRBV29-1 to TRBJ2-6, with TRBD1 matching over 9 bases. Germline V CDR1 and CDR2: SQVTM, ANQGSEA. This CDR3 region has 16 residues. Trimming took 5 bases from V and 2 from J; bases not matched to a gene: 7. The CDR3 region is CSVRPGTGTGANVLTF. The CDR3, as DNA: TGCAGCGTTCGTCCCGGGACAGGGACTGGGGCCAACGTCCTGACTTTC.

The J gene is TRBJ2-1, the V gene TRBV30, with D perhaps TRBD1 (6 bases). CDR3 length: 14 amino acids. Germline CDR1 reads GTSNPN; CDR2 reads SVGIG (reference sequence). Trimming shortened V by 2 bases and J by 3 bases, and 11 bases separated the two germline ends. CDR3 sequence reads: CAWSRIGGYNEQFF. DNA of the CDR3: TGTGCCTGGAGTCGGATAGGGGGCTACAATGAGCAGTTCTTC.

The CDR3 DNA is TGTGCCAGCAGTATGTTGAGCTTCACCGGGGAGCTGTTTTTT. Protein sequence: CASSMLSFTGELFF. The V call is TRBV2, the J call TRBJ2-2; D gene uncertain. The germline V gene has CDR1 SNHLY and CDR2 FYNNEI. The V gene lost 5 bases and the J gene lost 4 bases, with 11 bases spanning the gap. The CDR3 is 14 residues long.

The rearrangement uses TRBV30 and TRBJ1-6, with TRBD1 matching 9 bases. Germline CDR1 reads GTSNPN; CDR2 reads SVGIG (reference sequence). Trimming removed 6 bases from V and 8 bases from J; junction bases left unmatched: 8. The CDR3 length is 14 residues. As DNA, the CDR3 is TGTGCCTGTCCACCGGGACAGGGAGATTCACCCCTCCACTTT. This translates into CACPPGQGDSPLHF.

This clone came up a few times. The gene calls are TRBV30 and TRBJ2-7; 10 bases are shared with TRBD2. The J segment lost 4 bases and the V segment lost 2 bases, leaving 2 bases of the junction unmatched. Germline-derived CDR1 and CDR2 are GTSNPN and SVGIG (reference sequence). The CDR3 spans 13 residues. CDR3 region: CAWSSGGAYEQYF. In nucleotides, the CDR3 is TGTGCCTGGAGTAGCGGGGGGGCGTACGAGCAGTACTTC.

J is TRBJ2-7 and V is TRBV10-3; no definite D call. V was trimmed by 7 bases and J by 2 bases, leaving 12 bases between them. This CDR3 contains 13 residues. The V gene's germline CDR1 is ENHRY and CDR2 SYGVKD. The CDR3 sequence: CAITSGFTYEQYF. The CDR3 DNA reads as TGTGCCATCACCTCGGGCTTCACCTACGAGCAGTACTTC.

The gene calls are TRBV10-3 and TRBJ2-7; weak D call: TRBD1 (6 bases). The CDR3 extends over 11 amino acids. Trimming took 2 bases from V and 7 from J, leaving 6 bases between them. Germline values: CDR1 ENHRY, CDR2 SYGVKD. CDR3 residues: CAISEQGEQYF. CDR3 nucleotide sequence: TGTGCCATCAGTGAGCAGGGGGAGCAGTACTTC.

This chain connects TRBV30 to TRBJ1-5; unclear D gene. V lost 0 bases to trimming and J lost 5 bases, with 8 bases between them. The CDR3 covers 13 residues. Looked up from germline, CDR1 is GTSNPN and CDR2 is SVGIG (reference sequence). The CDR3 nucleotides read TGTGCCTGGAGTGTAGCACGGGATCAGCCCCAGCATTTT. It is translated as CAWSVARDQPQHF.

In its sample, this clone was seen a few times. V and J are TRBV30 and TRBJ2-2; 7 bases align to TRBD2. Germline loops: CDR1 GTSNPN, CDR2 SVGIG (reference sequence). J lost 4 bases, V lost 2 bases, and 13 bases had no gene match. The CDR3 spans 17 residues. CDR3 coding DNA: TGTGCCTGGAGTAGAGGTAGCGGGCGGTACTTCACCGGGGAGCTGTTTTTT. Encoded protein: CAWSRGSGRYFTGELFF.

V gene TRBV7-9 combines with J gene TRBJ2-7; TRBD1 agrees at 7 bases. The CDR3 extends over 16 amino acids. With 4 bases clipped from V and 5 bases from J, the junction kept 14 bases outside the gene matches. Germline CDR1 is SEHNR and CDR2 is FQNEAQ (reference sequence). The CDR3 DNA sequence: TGTGCCAGCAGCTCTCTTTCCGGGACAGTAAACAACGAGCAGTACTTC. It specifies CASSSLSGTVNNEQYF. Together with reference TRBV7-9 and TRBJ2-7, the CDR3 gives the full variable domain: DTGVSQNPRHKITKRGQNVTFRCDPISEHNRLYWYRQTLGQGPEFLTYFQNEAQLEKSRLLSDRFSAERPKGSFSTLEIQRTEQGDSAMYLCASSSLSGTVNNEQYFGPGTRLTVT.

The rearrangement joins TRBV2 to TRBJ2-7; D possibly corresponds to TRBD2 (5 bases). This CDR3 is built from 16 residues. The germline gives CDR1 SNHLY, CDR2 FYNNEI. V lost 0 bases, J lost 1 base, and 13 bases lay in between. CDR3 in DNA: TGTGCCAGCAGTGAAGCGCCTCATAGAGGGTCCTACGAGCAGTACTTC. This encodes CASSEAPHRGSYEQYF.

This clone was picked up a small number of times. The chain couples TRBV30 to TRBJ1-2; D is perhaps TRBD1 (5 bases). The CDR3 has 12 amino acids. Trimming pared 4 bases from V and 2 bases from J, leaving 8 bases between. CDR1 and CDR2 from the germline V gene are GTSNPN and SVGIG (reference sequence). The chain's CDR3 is CAWKGNNYGYTF. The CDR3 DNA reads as TGTGCCTGGAAGGGGAACAACTATGGCTACACCTTC. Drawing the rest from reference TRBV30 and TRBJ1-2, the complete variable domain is SQTIHQWPATLVQPVGSPLSLECTVEGTSNPNLYWYRQAAGRGLQLLFYSVGIGQISSEVPQNLSASRPQDRQFILSSKKLLLSDSGFYLCAWKGNNYGYTFGSGTRLTVV.

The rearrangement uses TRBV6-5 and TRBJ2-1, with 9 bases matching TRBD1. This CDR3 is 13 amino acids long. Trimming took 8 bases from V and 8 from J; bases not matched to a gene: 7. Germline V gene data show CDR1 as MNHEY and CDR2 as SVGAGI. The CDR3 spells CASRTDRGDEQFF. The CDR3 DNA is TGTGCCAGCCGCACGGACAGGGGCGATGAGCAGTTCTTC.

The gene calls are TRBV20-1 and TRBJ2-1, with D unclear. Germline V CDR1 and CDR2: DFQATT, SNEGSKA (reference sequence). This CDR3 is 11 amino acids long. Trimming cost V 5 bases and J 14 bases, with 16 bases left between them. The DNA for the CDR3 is TGCAGTGCTTCCGACGGCTACGACAAGTTCTTC. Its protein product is CSASDGYDKFF.

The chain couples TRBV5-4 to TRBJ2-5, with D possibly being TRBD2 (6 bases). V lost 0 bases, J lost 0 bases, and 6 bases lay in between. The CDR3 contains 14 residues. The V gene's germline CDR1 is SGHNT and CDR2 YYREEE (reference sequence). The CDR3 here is CASSLGDYQETQYF. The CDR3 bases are TGTGCCAGCAGCTTGGGGGACTACCAAGAGACCCAGTACTTC.

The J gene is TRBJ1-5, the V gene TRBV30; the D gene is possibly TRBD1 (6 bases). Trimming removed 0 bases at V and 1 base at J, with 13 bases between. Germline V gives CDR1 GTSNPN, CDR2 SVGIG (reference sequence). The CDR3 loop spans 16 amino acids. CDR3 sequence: CAWSVGGALSNQPQHF. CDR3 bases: TGTGCCTGGAGTGTCGGGGGGGCCCTGAGCAATCAGCCCCAGCATTTT. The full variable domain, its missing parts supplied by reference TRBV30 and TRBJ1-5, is SQTIHQWPATLVQPVGSPLSLECTVEGTSNPNLYWYRQAAGRGLQLLFYSVGIGQISSEVPQNLSASRPQDRQFILSSKKLLLSDSGFYLCAWSVGGALSNQPQHFGDGTRLSIL.

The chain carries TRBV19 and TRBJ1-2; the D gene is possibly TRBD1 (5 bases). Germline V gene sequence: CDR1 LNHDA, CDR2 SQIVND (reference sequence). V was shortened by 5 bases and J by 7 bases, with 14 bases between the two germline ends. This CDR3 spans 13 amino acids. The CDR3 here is CASSVGEWSGYTF. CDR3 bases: TGTGCCAGTAGTGTGGGGGAATGGAGTGGCTACACCTTC.

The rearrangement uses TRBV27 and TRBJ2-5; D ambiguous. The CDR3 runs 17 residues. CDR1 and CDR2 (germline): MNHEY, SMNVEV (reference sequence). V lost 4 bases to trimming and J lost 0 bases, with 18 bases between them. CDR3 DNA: TGTGCCAGCAGTTCTGCGGTGTTGGGTGGGTACCAAGAGACCCAGTACTTC. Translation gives CASSSAVLGGYQETQYF.

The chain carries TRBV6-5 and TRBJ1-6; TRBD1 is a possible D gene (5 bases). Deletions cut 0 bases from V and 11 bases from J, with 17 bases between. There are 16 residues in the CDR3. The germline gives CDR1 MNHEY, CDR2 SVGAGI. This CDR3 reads CASSYSSGGVGAPLHF. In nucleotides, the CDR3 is TGTGCCAGCAGTTACTCAAGTGGGGGGGTGGGTGCACCCCTCCACTTT.

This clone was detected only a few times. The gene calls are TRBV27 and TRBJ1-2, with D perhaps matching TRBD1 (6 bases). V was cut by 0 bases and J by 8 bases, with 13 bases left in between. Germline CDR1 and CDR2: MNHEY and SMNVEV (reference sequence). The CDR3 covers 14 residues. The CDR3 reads CASSLSHRARGYTF. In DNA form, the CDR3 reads TGTGCCAGCAGTTTATCCCACAGGGCACGGGGCTACACCTTC.

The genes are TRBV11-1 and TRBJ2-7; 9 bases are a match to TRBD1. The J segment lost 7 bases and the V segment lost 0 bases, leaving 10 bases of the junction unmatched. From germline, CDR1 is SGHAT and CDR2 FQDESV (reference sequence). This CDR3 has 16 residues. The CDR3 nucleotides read TGTGCCAGCAGCTTAGCGGCCGGGACAGGGATACGAGAGCAGTACTTC. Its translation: CASSLAAGTGIREQYF. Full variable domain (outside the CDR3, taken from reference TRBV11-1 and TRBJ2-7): EAEVAQSPRYKITEKSQAVAFWCDPISGHATLYWYRQILGQGPELLVQFQDESVVDDSQLPKDRFSAERLKGVDSTLKIQPAELGDSAMYLCASSLAAGTGIREQYFGPGTRLTVT.

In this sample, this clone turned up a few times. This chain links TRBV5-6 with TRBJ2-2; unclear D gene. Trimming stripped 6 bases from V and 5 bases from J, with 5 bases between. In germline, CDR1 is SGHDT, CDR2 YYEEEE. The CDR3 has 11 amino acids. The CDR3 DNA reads TGTGCCAGCACGAGAACCGGGGAGCTGTTTTTT. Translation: CASTRTGELFF.

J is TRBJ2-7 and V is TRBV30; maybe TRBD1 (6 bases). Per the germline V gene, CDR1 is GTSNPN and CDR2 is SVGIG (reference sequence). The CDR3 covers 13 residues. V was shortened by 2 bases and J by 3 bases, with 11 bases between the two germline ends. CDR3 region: CAWSHTGIYEQYF. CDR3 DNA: TGTGCCTGGAGTCATACAGGGATCTACGAGCAGTACTTC.

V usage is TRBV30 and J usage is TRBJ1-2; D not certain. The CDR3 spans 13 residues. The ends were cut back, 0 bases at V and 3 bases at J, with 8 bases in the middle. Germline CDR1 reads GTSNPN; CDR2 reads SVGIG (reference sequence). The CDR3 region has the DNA TGTGCCTGGAGTGTGGCTCTTGACTATGGCTACACCTTC. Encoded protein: CAWSVALDYGYTF.